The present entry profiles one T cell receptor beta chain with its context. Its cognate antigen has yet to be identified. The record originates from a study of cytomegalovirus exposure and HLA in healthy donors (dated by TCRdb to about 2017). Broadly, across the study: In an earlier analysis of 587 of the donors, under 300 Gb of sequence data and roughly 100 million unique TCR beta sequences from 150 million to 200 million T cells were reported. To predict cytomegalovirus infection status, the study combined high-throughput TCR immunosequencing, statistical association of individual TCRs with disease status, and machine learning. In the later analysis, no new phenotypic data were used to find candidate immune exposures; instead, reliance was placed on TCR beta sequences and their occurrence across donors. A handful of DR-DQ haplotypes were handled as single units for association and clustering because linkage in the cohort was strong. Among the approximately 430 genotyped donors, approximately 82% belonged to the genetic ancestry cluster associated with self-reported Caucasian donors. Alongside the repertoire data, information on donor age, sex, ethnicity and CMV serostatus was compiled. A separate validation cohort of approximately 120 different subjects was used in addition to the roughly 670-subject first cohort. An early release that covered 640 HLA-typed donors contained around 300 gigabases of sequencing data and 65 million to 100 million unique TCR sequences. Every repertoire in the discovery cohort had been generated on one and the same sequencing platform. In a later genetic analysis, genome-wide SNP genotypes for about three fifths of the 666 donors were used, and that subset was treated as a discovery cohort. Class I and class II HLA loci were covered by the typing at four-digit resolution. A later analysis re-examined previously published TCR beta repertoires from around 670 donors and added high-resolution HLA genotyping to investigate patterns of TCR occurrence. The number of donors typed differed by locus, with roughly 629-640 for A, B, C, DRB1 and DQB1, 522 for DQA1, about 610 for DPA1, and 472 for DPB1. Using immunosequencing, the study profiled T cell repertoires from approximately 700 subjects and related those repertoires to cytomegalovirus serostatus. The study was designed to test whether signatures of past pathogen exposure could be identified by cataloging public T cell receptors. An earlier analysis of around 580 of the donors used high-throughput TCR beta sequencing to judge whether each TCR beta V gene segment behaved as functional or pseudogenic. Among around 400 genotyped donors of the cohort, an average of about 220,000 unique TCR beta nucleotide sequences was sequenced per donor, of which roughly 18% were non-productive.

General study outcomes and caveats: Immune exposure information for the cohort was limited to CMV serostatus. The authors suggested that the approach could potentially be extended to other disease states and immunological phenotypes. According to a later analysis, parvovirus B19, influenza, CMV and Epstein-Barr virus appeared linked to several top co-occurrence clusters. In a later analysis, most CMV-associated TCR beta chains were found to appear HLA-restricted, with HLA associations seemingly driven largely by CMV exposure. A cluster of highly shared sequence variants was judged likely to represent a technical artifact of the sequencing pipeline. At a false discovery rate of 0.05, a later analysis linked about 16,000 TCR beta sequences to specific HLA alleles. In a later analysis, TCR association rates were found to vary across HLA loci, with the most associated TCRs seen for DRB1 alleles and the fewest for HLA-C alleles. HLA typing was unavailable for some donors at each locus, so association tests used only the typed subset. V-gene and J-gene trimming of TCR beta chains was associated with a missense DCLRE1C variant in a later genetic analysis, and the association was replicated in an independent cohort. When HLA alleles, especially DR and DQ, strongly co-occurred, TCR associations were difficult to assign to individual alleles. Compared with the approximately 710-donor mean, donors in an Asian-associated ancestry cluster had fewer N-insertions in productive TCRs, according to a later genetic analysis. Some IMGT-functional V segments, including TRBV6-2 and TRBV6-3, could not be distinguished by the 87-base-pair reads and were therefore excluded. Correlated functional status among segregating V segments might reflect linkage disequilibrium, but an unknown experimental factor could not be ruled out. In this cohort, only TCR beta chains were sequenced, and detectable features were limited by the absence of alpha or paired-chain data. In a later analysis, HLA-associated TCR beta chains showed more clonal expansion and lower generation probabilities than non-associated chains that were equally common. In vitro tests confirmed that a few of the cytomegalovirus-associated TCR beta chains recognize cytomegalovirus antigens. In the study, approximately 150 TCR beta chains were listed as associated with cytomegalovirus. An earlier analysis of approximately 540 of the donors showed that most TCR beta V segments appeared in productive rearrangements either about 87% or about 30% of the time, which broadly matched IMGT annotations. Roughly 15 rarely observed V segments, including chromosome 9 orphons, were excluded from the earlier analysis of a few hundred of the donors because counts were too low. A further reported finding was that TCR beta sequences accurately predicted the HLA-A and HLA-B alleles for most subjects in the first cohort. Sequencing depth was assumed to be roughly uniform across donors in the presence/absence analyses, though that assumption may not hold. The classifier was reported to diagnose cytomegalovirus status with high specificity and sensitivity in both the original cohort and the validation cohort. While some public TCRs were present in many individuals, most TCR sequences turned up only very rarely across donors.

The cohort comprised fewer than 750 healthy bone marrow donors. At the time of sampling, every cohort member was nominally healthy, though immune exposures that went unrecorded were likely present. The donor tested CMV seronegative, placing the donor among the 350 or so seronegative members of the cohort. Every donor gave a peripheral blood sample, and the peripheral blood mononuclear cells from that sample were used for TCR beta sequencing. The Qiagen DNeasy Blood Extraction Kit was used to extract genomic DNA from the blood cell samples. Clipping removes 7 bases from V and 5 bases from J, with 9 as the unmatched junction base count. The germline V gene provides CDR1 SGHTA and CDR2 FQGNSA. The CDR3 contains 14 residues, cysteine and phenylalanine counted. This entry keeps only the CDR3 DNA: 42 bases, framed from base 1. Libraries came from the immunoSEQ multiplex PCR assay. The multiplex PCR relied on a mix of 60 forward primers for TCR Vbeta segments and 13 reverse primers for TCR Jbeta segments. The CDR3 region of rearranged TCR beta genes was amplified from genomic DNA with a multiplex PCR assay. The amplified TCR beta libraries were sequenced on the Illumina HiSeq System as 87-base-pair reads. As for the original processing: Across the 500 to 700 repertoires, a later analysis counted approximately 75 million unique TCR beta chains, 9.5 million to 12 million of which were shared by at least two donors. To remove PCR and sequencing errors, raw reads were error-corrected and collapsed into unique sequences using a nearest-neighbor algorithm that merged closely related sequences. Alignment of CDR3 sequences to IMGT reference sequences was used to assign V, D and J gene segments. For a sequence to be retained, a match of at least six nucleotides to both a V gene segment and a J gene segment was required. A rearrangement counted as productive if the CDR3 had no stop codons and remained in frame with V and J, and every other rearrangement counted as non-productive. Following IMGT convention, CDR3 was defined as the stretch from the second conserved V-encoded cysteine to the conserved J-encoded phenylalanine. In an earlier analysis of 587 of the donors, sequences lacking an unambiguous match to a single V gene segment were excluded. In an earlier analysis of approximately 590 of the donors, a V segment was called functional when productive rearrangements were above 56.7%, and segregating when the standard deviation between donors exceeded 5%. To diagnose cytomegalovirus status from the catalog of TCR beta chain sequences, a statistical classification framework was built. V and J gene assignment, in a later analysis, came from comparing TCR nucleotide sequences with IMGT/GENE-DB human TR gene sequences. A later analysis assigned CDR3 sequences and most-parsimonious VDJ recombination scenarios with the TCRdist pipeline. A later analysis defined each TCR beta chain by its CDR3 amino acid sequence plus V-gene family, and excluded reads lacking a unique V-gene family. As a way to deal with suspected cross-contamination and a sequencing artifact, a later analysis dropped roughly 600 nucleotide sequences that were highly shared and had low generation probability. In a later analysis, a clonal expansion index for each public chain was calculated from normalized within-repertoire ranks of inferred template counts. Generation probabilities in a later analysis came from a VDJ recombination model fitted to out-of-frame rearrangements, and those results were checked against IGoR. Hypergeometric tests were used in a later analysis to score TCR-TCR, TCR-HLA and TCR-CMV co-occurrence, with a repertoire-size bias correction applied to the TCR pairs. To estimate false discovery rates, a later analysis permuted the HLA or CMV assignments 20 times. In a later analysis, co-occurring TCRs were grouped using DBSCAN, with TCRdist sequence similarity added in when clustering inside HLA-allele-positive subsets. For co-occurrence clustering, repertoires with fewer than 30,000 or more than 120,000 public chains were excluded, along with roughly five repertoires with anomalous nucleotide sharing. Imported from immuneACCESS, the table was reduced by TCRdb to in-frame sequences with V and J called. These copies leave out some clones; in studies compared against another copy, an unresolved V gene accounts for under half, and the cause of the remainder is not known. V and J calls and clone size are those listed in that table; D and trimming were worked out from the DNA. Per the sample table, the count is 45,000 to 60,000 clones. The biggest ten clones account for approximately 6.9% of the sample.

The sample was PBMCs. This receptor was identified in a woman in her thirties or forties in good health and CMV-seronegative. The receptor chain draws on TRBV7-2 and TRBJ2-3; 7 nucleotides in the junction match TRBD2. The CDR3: CASTLRERGDTQYF. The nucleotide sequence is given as TGTGCCAGCACTCTGCGGGAGAGGGGAGATACGCAGTATTTT.